These T cell receptor beta chains were read from a single sample in a study of blood T cell repertoires in COVID-19. Clones were sequenced by immunoSEQ multiplex PCR, and TCRdb holds only the in-frame ones, with some missing. The data contain about 210,000 clones, roughly 90% of them singletons. The sample consisted of peripheral blood. The receptor set was obtained from a man aged 70-80 years with acute or convalescent COVID-19. CDR3s include the opening cysteine and the closing phenylalanine or tryptophan. The order of the fields is V gene, D gene, J gene, clone size, CDR3 protein, CDR3 DNA. The D gene is left open where the match is weak. Some rows mark clone size as missing; the rest say once, few, many or name a class of expanded clone.

V: TRBV5-8
D: TRBD2
J: TRBJ2-1
size: once
CDR3: CASSFRTSPYSYNEQFF
DNA: TGTGCCAGCAGCTTCCGGACTAGCCCATATTCCTACAATGAGCAGTTCTTC

V: TRBV4-1
D: .
J: TRBJ2-2
size: .
CDR3: CASSQDPGGLTGELFF
DNA: TGCGCCAGCAGCCAAGATCCGGGCGGGCTGACCGGGGAGCTGTTTTTT

V: TRBV9
D: TRBD2
J: TRBJ2-6
size: .
CDR3: CASSPRTSGGLEVLTF
DNA: TGTGCCAGCAGCCCCCGGACTAGCGGGGGGCTGGAGGTCCTGACTTTC

V: TRBV7-9
D: .
J: TRBJ1-1
size: few
CDR3: CASSLATPTIEAFF
DNA: TGTGCCAGCAGCTTAGCCACACCCACCATTGAAGCTTTCTTT

V: TRBV5-8
D: .
J: TRBJ1-1
size: .
CDR3: CASSLEIRGGTEAFF
DNA: TGTGCCAGCAGCTTGGAGATCAGGGGTGGCACTGAAGCTTTCTTT

V: TRBV18
D: TRBD1
J: TRBJ1-5
size: .
CDR3: CASSPPGTGGNQPQHF
DNA: TGTGCCAGCTCACCACCGGGTACAGGGGGCAATCAGCCCCAGCATTTT

V: TRBV5-1
D: TRBD1
J: TRBJ2-1
size: .
CDR3: CASSSGQVFREQFF
DNA: TGCGCCAGCAGCTCCGGACAGGTTTTCAGGGAGCAGTTCTTC

V: TRBV6-1
D: TRBD2
J: TRBJ2-2
size: .
CDR3: CASSEDWTRRTGELFF
DNA: TGTGCCAGCAGTGAAGACTGGACTAGGCGCACCGGGGAGCTGTTTTTT

V: TRBV29-1
D: TRBD2
J: TRBJ2-1
size: .
CDR3: CSVGVSGADNEQFF
DNA: TGCAGCGTTGGGGTTAGCGGGGCCGACAATGAGCAGTTCTTC

V: TRBV18
D: .
J: TRBJ2-7
size: once
CDR3: CASSSTGPYEQYF
DNA: TGTGCCAGCTCATCGACAGGACCCTACGAGCAGTACTTC

V: TRBV20-1
D: .
J: TRBJ1-1
size: .
CDR3: CSATDRLWNTEAFF
DNA: TGCAGTGCTACTGACAGGTTATGGAACACTGAAGCTTTCTTT

V: TRBV6-4
D: .
J: TRBJ2-6
size: .
CDR3: CASSDTGSGANVLTF
DNA: TGTGCCAGCAGTGACACGGGTTCTGGGGCCAACGTCCTGACTTTC

V: TRBV27
D: TRBD1
J: TRBJ2-7
size: few
CDR3: CASSLELGTVTYEQYF
DNA: TGTGCCAGCAGTTTAGAACTTGGGACAGTAACCTACGAGCAGTACTTC

V: TRBV6-6
D: TRBD2
J: TRBJ2-2
size: .
CDR3: CASSRTSGMNTGELFF
DNA: TGTGCCAGCAGCAGGACTAGCGGGATGAACACCGGGGAGCTGTTTTTT

V: TRBV6-5
D: .
J: TRBJ2-6
size: .
CDR3: CASSYSRSGGANVLTF
DNA: TGTGCCAGCAGTTACTCGAGGTCGGGGGGGGCCAACGTCCTGACTTTC

V: TRBV28
D: .
J: TRBJ1-2
size: .
CDR3: CASSLSPEYGYTF
DNA: TGTGCCAGCAGTTTGAGCCCGGAGTATGGCTACACCTTC

V: TRBV5-1
D: TRBD1
J: TRBJ2-1
size: .
CDR3: CASSFSGGGGLNEQFF
DNA: TGCGCCAGCAGCTTCTCAGGGGGCGGAGGGCTCAATGAGCAGTTCTTC

V: TRBV9
D: .
J: TRBJ1-3
size: .
CDR3: CASSVGRGSGNTIYF
DNA: TGTGCCAGCAGCGTAGGTCGGGGCTCTGGAAACACCATATATTTT

V: TRBV3-1/TRBV3-2
D: .
J: TRBJ2-7
size: .
CDR3: CASSQESVYEQYF
DNA: TGTGCCAGCAGCCAAGAGTCAGTCTACGAGCAGTACTTC

V: TRBV6-5
D: TRBD1
J: TRBJ1-5
size: .
CDR3: CASRPGTDSNQPQHF
DNA: TGTGCCAGCAGGCCTGGGACAGATAGCAATCAGCCCCAGCATTTT

V: TRBV2
D: TRBD1
J: TRBJ2-7
size: .
CDR3: CASSEDRGSYEQYF
DNA: TGTGCCAGCAGTGAAGACAGGGGCTCCTACGAGCAGTACTTC

V: TRBV3-1/TRBV3-2
D: TRBD1
J: TRBJ1-5
size: once
CDR3: CASSLHRGVNQPQHF
DNA: TGTGCCAGCAGTCTACACAGGGGGGTCAATCAGCCCCAGCATTTT